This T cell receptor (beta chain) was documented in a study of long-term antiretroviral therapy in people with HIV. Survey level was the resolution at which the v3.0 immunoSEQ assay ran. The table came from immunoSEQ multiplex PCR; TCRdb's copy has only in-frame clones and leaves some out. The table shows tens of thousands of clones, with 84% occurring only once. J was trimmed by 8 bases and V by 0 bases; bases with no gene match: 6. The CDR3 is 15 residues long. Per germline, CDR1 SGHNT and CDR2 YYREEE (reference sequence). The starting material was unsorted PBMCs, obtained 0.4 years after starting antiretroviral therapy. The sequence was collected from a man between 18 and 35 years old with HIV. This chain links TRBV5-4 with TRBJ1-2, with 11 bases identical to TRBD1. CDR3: CASSLEDRGRGGYTF. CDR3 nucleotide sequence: TGTGCCAGCAGCTTGGAGGACAGGGGGCGAGGCGGCTACACCTTC.